The entry below describes one T cell receptor beta chain. This entry is derived from a study of radiation and T cells in renal cell carcinoma. Profiled with immunoSEQ multiplex PCR; TCRdb holds only in-frame clones, not every one. The sample holds roughly 82,000 clones, 89% seen once. The CDR3 has 14 residues. The V end lost 4 bases, the J end lost 5 bases, and 15 bases lay between the germline ends. Germline-derived CDR1 and CDR2 are SGHRS and YFSETQ. As for time point: blood 4 weeks post-SBRT, at nephrectomy. The treatment denotes: 15 Gy SBRT to primary tumor, nephrectomy 4 weeks later. Nephrectomy followed 15 Gy stereotactic body radiation by 4 weeks.

The chain is built from TRBV5-1 and TRBJ2-5, with D unresolved. This TCR was recovered from a woman aged 70 to 79 with renal cell carcinoma. Specimen: blood, collected from a patient whose treatment included radiotherapy and nephrectomy. The CDR3 spells CASSPVVGWETQYF. For the CDR3, the DNA is TGCGCCAGCAGCCCCGTGGTGGGGTGGGAGACCCAGTACTTC.